What follows are 30 T cell receptor beta chains derived from one specimen sequenced in a study of blood T cell repertoires in COVID-19. Measured with immunoSEQ multiplex PCR; TCRdb has only the in-frame clones, and not every one. The sample has just over 150,000 clones; about 85% are singletons. What was sequenced was peripheral blood. These receptors were taken from a human donor with acute or convalescent COVID-19. The donor label of this sample is uncertain.

This clone has a handful of counts. This chain connects TRBV7-3 to TRBJ2-2, with 7 bases that match TRBD2. The CDR3 has 16 residues. Germline CDR1 reads SGHTA; CDR2 reads FQGTGA. Unmatched junction bases numbered 11, after V lost 5 bases and J lost 5 bases. The CDR3 loop reads CASSLQGGGNTGELFF. CDR3 coding DNA: TGTGCCAGCAGCCTCCAGGGCGGGGGTAATACCGGGGAGCTGTTTTTT.

The V gene is TRBV19, the J gene TRBJ1-1; D remains ambiguous. V lost 4 bases, J lost 1 base, and 16 bases lay in between. The germline gives CDR1 LNHDA, CDR2 SQIVND (reference sequence). This CDR3 is built from 16 residues. The CDR3 protein is CASSTPRNRQNTEAFF. The CDR3 DNA reads TGTGCCAGTAGTACTCCCCGGAACAGACAGAACACTGAAGCTTTCTTT.

The gene calls are TRBV5-1 and TRBJ1-1, with TRBD1 matching 7 bases. Germline-derived CDR1 and CDR2 are SGHRS and YFSETQ. This CDR3 is built from 17 residues. J was trimmed by 0 bases and V by 0 bases; bases with no gene match: 8. The CDR3 protein is CASSLGGGPGLNTEAFF. CDR3 nucleotide sequence: TGCGCCAGCAGCTTGGGAGGGGGCCCGGGGTTGAACACTGAAGCTTTCTTT.

The chain combines TRBV5-3 with TRBJ1-6; D is unclear. TRBV5-3 is given ORF status, its function remaining uncertain. The CDR3 consists of 14 residues. Trimming left V 0 bases short and J 9 bases short, with 10 bases between. As DNA, the CDR3 is TGTGCCAGAAGCTTGGGCAGGTTTTTTTCACCCCTCCACTTT. It translates to CARSLGRFFSPLHF.

This chain links TRBV19 with TRBJ1-5, with TRBD1 identical over 8 bases. The J segment lost 4 bases and the V segment lost 7 bases, leaving 9 bases of the junction unmatched. The CDR3 runs 15 residues. Germline V lookup: CDR1 LNHDA, CDR2 SQIVND (reference sequence). The CDR3 sequence is CASKEQGVVNQPQHF. The CDR3 DNA is TGTGCCAGTAAAGAACAGGGGGTCGTGAATCAGCCCCAGCATTTT.

The V gene is TRBV14, the J gene TRBJ1-6, with 9 bases that match TRBD1. The CDR3 runs 16 residues. Germline V gene sequence: CDR1 SGHDN, CDR2 FVKESK. V lost 4 bases and J lost 9; bases outside the gene matches: 10. DNA for the CDR3: TGTGCCAGCAGCCGCGGACAGGGGAGGGTAACTTCACCCCTCCACTTT. Translated, it gives CASSRGQGRVTSPLHF.

V and J are TRBV19 and TRBJ1-1; D possibly corresponds to TRBD1 (5 bases). The germline V gene encodes CDR1 LNHDA and CDR2 SQIVND (reference sequence). The CDR3 contains 12 residues. V lost 6 bases, J lost 7 bases, and 12 bases lay in between. As DNA, the CDR3 is TGTGCCAGTAGGCAGGGTGTTAGTGAAGCTTTCTTT. Protein product: CASRQGVSEAFF. Filled out from reference TRBV19 and TRBJ1-1, the complete variable domain reads DGGITQSPKYLFRKEGQNVTLSCEQNLNHDAMYWYRQDPGQGLRLIYYSQIVNDFQKGDIAEGYSVSREKKESFPLTVTSAQKNPTAFYLCASRQGVSEAFFGQGTRLTVV.

V is TRBV7-9 and J is TRBJ1-1, with 7 bases aligning to TRBD1. CDR3 length: 17 amino acids. The junction had 9 bases not matched to a gene; V was cut back by 1 base and J by 1 base. Germline V CDR1 and CDR2: SEHNR, FQNEAQ (reference sequence). DNA of the CDR3: TGTGCCAGCAGCTTAGGAAGGGACAGTTTAGAGAACACTGAAGCTTTCTTT. Translating it yields CASSLGRDSLENTEAFF.

This chain connects TRBV18 to TRBJ1-3; D gene unclear. Between the trimmed V and J ends, which lost 3 bases and 2 bases, there was a span of 11 bases. Per the germline V gene, CDR1 is KGHSH and CDR2 is LQKENI. CDR3 length: 15 amino acids. The DNA for the CDR3 is TGTGCCAGCTCACCGGCCACGGGTCCTGGAAACACCATATATTTT. Protein sequence: CASSPATGPGNTIYF.

In its sample, this clone was seen once. The V call is TRBV7-6, the J call TRBJ1-2, with 8 nucleotides matching TRBD1. In germline, CDR1 is SGHVS, CDR2 FNYEAQ. There are 15 residues in the CDR3. V shed 5 bases, J shed 2 bases, and the junction held 7 bases outside the gene matches. In DNA form, the CDR3 reads TGTGCCAGCAGCCCAAGTTCAGGGGGCAACTATGGCTACACCTTC. It encodes CASSPSSGGNYGYTF.

V gene TRBV7-9 combines with J gene TRBJ1-4; TRBD1 aligns across 7 bases. CDR1 SEHNR and CDR2 FQNEAQ come from the germline V gene (reference sequence). Germline trimming cut 6 bases from V and 5 bases from J; bases unmatched to any gene: 0. The CDR3 contains 12 residues. In nucleotides, the CDR3 is TGTGCCAGCAGACAGGGGAATGAAAAACTGTTTTTT. Translating it yields CASRQGNEKLFF.

This chain uses TRBV5-8 with TRBJ2-1, with 13 positions matching TRBD2. Trimming took 5 bases from V and 7 from J; bases not matched to a gene: 6. The CDR3 loop spans 15 amino acids. Germline assignment: CDR1 SGHTS and CDR2 YDEGEE. The CDR3 DNA is TGTGCCAGCAGTTTTGGGACTAGCGGGAAGAATGAGCAGTTCTTC. It is translated as CASSFGTSGKNEQFF.

This clone was observed a handful of times. The V and J genes are TRBV28 and TRBJ1-2; possible D gene TRBD1, 6 bases. Germline CDR1 MDHEN, CDR2 SYDVKM. Trimming cost V 6 bases and J 8 bases, with 19 bases left between them. The CDR3 extends over 14 amino acids. The CDR3 loop is CASSSTGSLNGYTF. As DNA, the CDR3 is TGTGCCAGCAGCTCGACAGGCTCCCTAAACGGCTACACCTTC.

J is TRBJ2-2 and V is TRBV5-6; maybe TRBD2 (5 bases). The CDR3 consists of 16 residues. The V end was cut by 1 base, the J end by 1 base, with 11 bases between. Per the germline V gene, CDR1 is SGHDT and CDR2 is YYEEEE. The CDR3 bases are TGTGCCAGCAGCTTGTACGGGAACGAGAACACCGGGGAGCTGTTTTTT. It encodes CASSLYGNENTGELFF. The full variable domain, rest sourced from reference TRBV5-6 and TRBJ2-2, is DAGVTQSPTHLIKTRGQQVTLRCSPKSGHDTVSWYQQALGQGPQFIFQYYEEEERQRGNFPDRFSGHQFPNYSSELNVNALLLGDSALYLCASSLYGNENTGELFFGEGSRLTVL.

The V and J genes are TRBV10-3 and TRBJ1-2; D uncertain. V lost 7 bases, J lost 0 bases, and 12 bases lay in between. The CDR3 length is 14 residues. The germline V gene has CDR1 ENHRY and CDR2 SYGVKD. CDR3 residues: CAINGGRANYGYTF. In nucleotides, the CDR3 is TGTGCCATCAACGGAGGGCGGGCTAACTATGGCTACACCTTC.

This chain connects TRBV15 to TRBJ2-7; the D is unclear. There are 15 residues in the CDR3. With 0 bases removed from V and 3 bases from J, the gap between germline ends came to 12 bases. The germline CDR1 and CDR2 sequences are LNHNV and YYDKDF (reference sequence). The CDR3 loop is CATSREWQAYYEQYF. CDR3 in DNA: TGTGCCACCAGCAGAGAGTGGCAGGCATACTACGAGCAGTACTTC.

The V gene is TRBV6-5, the J gene TRBJ1-4, with TRBD1 identical over 10 bases. Germline CDR1 and CDR2: MNHEY and SVGAGI. The V and J ends lost 0 bases and 7 bases, in that order; junction bases with no gene match: 2. The CDR3 contains 15 residues. The CDR3 sequence is CASSYSGQGGEKLFF. In DNA, the CDR3 is TGTGCCAGCAGTTACTCTGGACAGGGGGGTGAAAAACTGTTTTTT.

This clone was seen repeatedly, ten times or more. This chain links TRBV4-2 with TRBJ2-5; TRBD2 might be the D (6 bases). CDR3 size: 12 residues. V dropped 4 bases and J dropped 7 bases, with 10 bases sitting between them. Germline V gene lookup returns CDR1 LGHNA and CDR2 YNFKEQ. The CDR3 DNA follows: TGTGCCAGCAGCCCCGCGGGGAGGACCCAGTACTTC. Its translation is CASSPAGRTQYF.

The chain is built from TRBV5-1 and TRBJ2-1; 10 nucleotides match TRBD1. The CDR3 totals 15 residues. V lost 4 bases, J lost 4 bases, and 5 bases stayed unmatched. Germline values: CDR1 SGHRS, CDR2 YFSETQ. Here the CDR3 reads CASSNRDRGYNEQFF. CDR3 nucleotides: TGCGCCAGCAGCAATCGGGACAGGGGATACAATGAGCAGTTCTTC.

This clone occurred once. This sequence joins TRBV2 and TRBJ2-5; 7 bases align to TRBD1. The CDR3 runs 13 residues. V lost 3 bases, J lost 2 bases, and 0 bases stayed unmatched. The germline V gene has CDR1 SNHLY and CDR2 FYNNEI. Written as DNA, the CDR3 is TGTGCCAGCAGTGAGACAGGGCAAGAGACCCAGTACTTC. Translation gives CASSETGQETQYF.

This clone was detected once. The chain links TRBV6-2 or TRBV6-3 to TRBJ1-1; 8 nucleotides match TRBD1. The germline V gene has CDR1 MNHEY and CDR2 SVGEGT. After removal of 2 bases from V and 4 bases from J, the junction contained 9 bases not matched to a gene. The CDR3 is made up of 16 amino acids. CDR3: CASSYLQDRESTEAFF. Written as DNA, the CDR3 is TGTGCCAGCAGTTACCTGCAGGACAGGGAAAGCACTGAAGCTTTCTTT.

In its sample, this clone was seen a few times. This chain links TRBV5-4 with TRBJ2-7; D not certain. The germline V and J ends were trimmed by 4 bases and 0 bases, with 14 bases remaining between them. In germline, CDR1 is SGHNT, CDR2 YYREEE (reference sequence). The CDR3 spans 15 residues. The CDR3 sequence: CASSMDPGSSYEQYF. The CDR3 DNA sequence: TGTGCCAGCAGCATGGACCCCGGGTCCTCCTACGAGCAGTACTTC.

V is TRBV6-5 and J is TRBJ1-2; 7 nucleotides agree with TRBD1. Germline assignment: CDR1 MNHEY and CDR2 SVGAGI. This CDR3 spans 12 amino acids. V shed 6 bases, J shed 4 bases, and the junction held 2 bases outside the gene matches. Here the CDR3 DNA reads TGTGCCAGCAGGACAGGGACCTATGGCTACACCTTC. Protein: CASRTGTYGYTF.

CDR3 loop: CASSSDFQPQHF. DNA of the CDR3: TGTGCCAGCAGTTCGGACTTTCAGCCCCAGCATTTT. The V and J genes are TRBV28 and TRBJ1-5; unclear D gene. Germline assignment: CDR1 MDHEN and CDR2 SYDVKM. V lost 4 bases and J lost 6, with 7 bases in between. The CDR3 extends over 12 amino acids.

The gene calls are TRBV7-6 and TRBJ2-2, with 9 bases that match TRBD2. V shed 5 bases and J 5 bases; nucleotides not matched to a gene: 18. The CDR3 is made up of 19 amino acids. CDR1 SGHVS and CDR2 FNYEAQ come from the germline V gene. CDR3 residues: CASSHSREPRGGPTGELFF. CDR3 nucleotides: TGTGCCAGCAGCCATAGTCGCGAACCGCGGGGGGGGCCTACCGGGGAGCTGTTTTTT. Filled out from reference TRBV7-6 and TRBJ2-2, the complete variable domain reads GAGVSQSPRYKVTKRGQDVALRCDPISGHVSLYWYRQALGQGPEFLTYFNYEAQQDKSGLPNDRFSAERPEGSISTLTIQRTEQRDSAMYRCASSHSREPRGGPTGELFFGEGSRLTVL.

V usage is TRBV5-4 and J usage is TRBJ1-1, with 7 bases matching TRBD1. CDR3 length equals 15 residues. The germline gives CDR1 SGHNT, CDR2 YYREEE (reference sequence). Trimming at V came to 2 bases and at J to 1 base, leaving 5 bases not matched to a gene. The CDR3 DNA is TGTGCCAGCAGCTTAGGGGGCAAGGGGAACACTGAAGCTTTCTTT. Encoded protein: CASSLGGKGNTEAFF.

The gene calls are TRBV6-6 and TRBJ1-5; D remains ambiguous. The germline CDR1 and CDR2 sequences are MNHNY and SVGAGI (reference sequence). Trimming took off 2 bases at V and 0 bases at J, with 8 bases between the two ends. The CDR3 sequence is 15 residues long. The CDR3 loop reads CASSYGGNSNQPQHF. CDR3 nucleotide sequence: TGTGCCAGCAGTTACGGAGGGAATAGCAATCAGCCCCAGCATTTT.

V usage is TRBV6-6 and J usage is TRBJ1-1; TRBD1 matches 8 bases. Germline V gene data show CDR1 as MNHNY and CDR2 as SVGAGI (reference sequence). V lost 6 bases, J lost 3 bases, and 12 bases stayed unmatched. The CDR3 length is 16 residues. Written as DNA, the CDR3 is TGTGCCAGCAGAGCCCTCAGGGGGCGGAAGGACACTGAAGCTTTCTTT. Translation gives CASRALRGRKDTEAFF.

This chain connects TRBV30 to TRBJ1-3; D gene ambiguous. Germline CDR1 GTSNPN, CDR2 SVGIG (reference sequence). There are 13 residues in the CDR3. The germline V and J ends were trimmed by 6 bases and 0 bases, with 9 bases remaining between them. The CDR3 loop reads CACDLSSGNTIYF. In nucleotides, the CDR3 is TGTGCCTGTGATCTGAGCTCTGGAAACACCATATATTTT.

This clone was recorded only once. Here the CDR3 DNA reads TGTGCCAGTCTCAGGGGCTACACCAATTCACCCCTCCACTTT. Residues: CASLRGYTNSPLHF. The V gene is TRBV6-5, the J gene TRBJ1-6, with D perhaps TRBD1 (6 bases). Germline CDR1 reads MNHEY; CDR2 reads SVGAGI. V lost 9 bases to trimming and J lost 7 bases, with 16 bases between them. This CDR3 spans 14 amino acids.